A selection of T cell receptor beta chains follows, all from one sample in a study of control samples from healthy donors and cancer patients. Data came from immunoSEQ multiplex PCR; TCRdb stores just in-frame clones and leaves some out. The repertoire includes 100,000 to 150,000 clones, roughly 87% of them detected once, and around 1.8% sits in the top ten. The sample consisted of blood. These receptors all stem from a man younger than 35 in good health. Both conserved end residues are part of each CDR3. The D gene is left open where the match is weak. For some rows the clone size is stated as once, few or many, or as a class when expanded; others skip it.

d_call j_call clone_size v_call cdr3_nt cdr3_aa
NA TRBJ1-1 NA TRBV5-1 TGCGCCAGCAGCTTGGTTCCACAGGTAAAGAACACTGAAGCTTTCTTT CASSLVPQVKNTEAFF
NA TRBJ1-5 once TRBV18 TGTGCCAGCTCACCAGACAGGTCGCAGCCCCAGCATTTT CASSPDRSQPQHF
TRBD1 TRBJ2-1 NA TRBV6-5 TGTGCCAGCAGCATCGGACAGGGACGGAATGAGCAGTTCTTC CASSIGQGRNEQFF
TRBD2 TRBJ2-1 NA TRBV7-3 TGTGCCAGCAGCTCCTTAGCGGGAGAACTCGTTAAGGGGCAGTTCTTC CASSSLAGELVKGQFF
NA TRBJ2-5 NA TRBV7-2 TGTGCCAGCACCCCGGGACAAAACAGAGAGACCCAGTACTTC CASTPGQNRETQYF
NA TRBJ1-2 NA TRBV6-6 TGTGCCAGCAGGCATGGGGGGGACTATGGCTACACCTTC CASRHGGDYGYTF
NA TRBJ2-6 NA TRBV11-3 TGTGCCAGCAGCTTAGTTTTTGGTGGGGGGTCCCAGGGTGGGGCCAACGTCCTGACTTTC CASSLVFGGGSQGGANVLTF
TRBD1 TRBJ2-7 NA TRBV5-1 TGCGCCAGCAGCCAGACAGGGAGCTACGAGCAGTACTTC CASSQTGSYEQYF
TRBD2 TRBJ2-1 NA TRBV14 TGTGCCAGCAGCCAAGATAAGGGGACTAGCGGGAGATCCTACAATGAGCAGTTCTTC CASSQDKGTSGRSYNEQFF
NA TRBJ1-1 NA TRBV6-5 TGTGCCAGCAGTAAGCGACAGAAGGCCCCTGAAGCTTTCTTT CASSKRQKAPEAFF
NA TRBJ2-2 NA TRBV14 TGTGCCAGCAGCCACACAGGGCCGGGCACCGGGGAGCTGTTTTTT CASSHTGPGTGELFF
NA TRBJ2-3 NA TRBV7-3 TGTGCCAGCAGCTTAGACGGATCCACAGATACGCAGTATTTT CASSLDGSTDTQYF
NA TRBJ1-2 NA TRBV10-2 TGCGCCAGTGGGGACCGAGACTATGGCTACACCTTC CASGDRDYGYTF
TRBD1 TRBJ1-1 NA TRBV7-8 TGTGCCAGCAGCCCCACACGGACAGGGCCCTCCCTCGGAGTAGCTTTCTTT CASSPTRTGPSLGVAFF
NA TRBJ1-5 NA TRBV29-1 TGCAGCGTGGGGGGGCTGAATCAGCCCCAGCATTTT CSVGGLNQPQHF
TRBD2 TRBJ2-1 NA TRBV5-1 TGCGCCAGCAGCTTGGCCTGGGCTAGCGGACTCGCGGGGGGCAATGAGCAGTTCTTC CASSLAWASGLAGGNEQFF
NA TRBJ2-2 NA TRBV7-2 TGTGCCAGCAGTTTCTCGGTGGAAACCGGGGAGCTGTTTTTT CASSFSVETGELFF
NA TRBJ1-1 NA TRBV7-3 TGTGCCAGCGGGTTTAGGGAACCCGCGAACACTGAAGCTTTCTTT CASGFREPANTEAFF
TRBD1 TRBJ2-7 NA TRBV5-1 TGCGCCAGCAGCTCCACCGGGACAGGGTACTACGAGCAGTACTTC CASSSTGTGYYEQYF
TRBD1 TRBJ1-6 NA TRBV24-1 TGTGCCACCAGTGATTGGAGACGGGACAGGAATAATTCACCCCTCCACTTT CATSDWRRDRNNSPLHF
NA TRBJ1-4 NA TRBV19 TGTGCCAGTAGGAGCCTTGCTCTTGAAAAACTGTTTTTT CASRSLALEKLFF
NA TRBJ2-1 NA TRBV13 TGTGCCAGCAGCATCCGGGCCCCTCGAGGTAATGAGCAGTTCTTC CASSIRAPRGNEQFF
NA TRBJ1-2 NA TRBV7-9 TGTGCCAGCAGCTTGGCCGGGGGCTACACCTTC CASSLAGGYTF
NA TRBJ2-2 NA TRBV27 TGTGCCAGCAGTTTTGCTTCGAACGGGGGGGAGCTGTTTTTT CASSFASNGGELFF
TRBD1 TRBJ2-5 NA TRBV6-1 TGTGCCAGCAGTGAAAACAGGGGGCGATGGGAGACCCAGTACTTC CASSENRGRWETQYF
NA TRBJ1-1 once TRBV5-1 TGCGCCAGCAGTTTGGCGCCGGGGGCAGGCACTGAAGCTTTCTTT CASSLAPGAGTEAFF
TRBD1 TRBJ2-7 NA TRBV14 TGTGCCAGCAGCCAAATCGCCTTACGGGACAGGGGTTACGAGCAGTACTTC CASSQIALRDRGYEQYF
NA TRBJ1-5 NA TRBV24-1 TGTGCCACCAGTGATCCAAGGGACCCGCAACAGCCCCAGCATTTT CATSDPRDPQQPQHF
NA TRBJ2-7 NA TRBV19 TGTGCCAGTAGTATCGGAGACAGAACTTACGAGCAGTACTTC CASSIGDRTYEQYF
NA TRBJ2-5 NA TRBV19 TGTGCCAGTAGCTCGGGGCGGTTCGGGGAGACCCAGTACTTC CASSSGRFGETQYF
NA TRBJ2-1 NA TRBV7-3 TGTGCCAGCAGCTCCCGGGACCGAAATGAGCAGTTCTTC CASSSRDRNEQFF
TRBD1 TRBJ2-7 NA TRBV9 TGTGCCAGCAGCGACCATCCAGACAGGGCGTCCTACGAGCAGTACTTC CASSDHPDRASYEQYF